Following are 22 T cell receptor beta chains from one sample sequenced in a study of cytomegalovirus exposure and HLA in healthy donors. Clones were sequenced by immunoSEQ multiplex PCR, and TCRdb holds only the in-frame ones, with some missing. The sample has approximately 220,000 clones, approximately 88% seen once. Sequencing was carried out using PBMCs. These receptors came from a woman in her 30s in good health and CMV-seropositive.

CDR3 nucleotide sequence: TGTGCCAGCAGGTCCGAACGGAGAATGAACACTGAAGCTTTCTTT. Amino acid sequence: CASRSERRMNTEAFF. The chain is built from TRBV2 and TRBJ1-1; D gene ambiguous. The V gene lost 6 bases and the J gene lost 0 bases, with 14 bases spanning the gap. The germline gives CDR1 SNHLY, CDR2 FYNNEI. The CDR3 is 15 residues long.

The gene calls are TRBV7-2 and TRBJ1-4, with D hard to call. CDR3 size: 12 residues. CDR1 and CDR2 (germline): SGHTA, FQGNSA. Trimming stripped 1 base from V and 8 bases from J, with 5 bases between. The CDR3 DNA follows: TGTGCCAGCAGCTTAGGAAGGGAAAAACTGTTTTTT. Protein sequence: CASSLGREKLFF. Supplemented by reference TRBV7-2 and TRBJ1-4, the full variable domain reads GAGVSQSPSNKVTEKGKDVELRCDPISGHTALYWYRQSLGQGLEFLIYFQGNSAPDKSGLPSDRFSAERTGGSVSTLTIQRTQQEDSAVYLCASSLGREKLFFGSGTQLSVL.

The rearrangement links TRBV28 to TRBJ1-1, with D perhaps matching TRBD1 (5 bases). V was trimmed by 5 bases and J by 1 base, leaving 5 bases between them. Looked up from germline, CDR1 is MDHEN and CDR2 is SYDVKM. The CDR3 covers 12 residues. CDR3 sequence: CASSTGNTEAFF. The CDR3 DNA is TGTGCCAGCAGTACAGGGAACACTGAAGCTTTCTTT.

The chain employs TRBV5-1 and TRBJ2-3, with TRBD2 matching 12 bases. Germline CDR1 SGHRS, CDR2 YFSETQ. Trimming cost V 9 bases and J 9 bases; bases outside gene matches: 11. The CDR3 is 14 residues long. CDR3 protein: CATRTSGAEGTQYF. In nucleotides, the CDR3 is TGCGCCACCCGGACTAGCGGGGCCGAAGGGACGCAGTATTTT.

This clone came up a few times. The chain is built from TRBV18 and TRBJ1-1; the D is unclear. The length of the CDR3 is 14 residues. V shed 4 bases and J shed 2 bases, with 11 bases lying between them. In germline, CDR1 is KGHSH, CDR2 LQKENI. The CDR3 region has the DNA TGTGCCAGCTCACTAGCTACAGCCAACACTGAAGCTTTCTTT. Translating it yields CASSLATANTEAFF. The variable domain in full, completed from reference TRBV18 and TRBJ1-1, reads NAGVMQNPRHLVRRRGQEARLRCSPMKGHSHVYWYRQLPEEGLKFMVYLQKENIIDESGMPKERFSAEFPKEGPSILRIQQVVRGDSAAYFCASSLATANTEAFFGQGTRLTVV.

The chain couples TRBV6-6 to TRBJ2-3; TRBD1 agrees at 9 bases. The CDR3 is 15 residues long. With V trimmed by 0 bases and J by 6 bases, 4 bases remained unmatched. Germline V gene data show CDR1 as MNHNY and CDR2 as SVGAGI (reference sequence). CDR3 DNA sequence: TGTGCCAGCAGTTACTCCTTGGACAGGGGCGATACGCAGTATTTT. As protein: CASSYSLDRGDTQYF.

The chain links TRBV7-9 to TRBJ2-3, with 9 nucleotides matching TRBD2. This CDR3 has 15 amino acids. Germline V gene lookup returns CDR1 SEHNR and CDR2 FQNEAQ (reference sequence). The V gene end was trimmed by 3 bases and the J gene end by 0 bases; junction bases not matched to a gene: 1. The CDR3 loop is CASSLLAGSTDTQYF. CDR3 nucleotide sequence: TGTGCCAGCAGCTTGCTAGCGGGAAGCACAGATACGCAGTATTTT. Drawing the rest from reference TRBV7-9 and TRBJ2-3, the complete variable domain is DTGVSQNPRHKITKRGQNVTFRCDPISEHNRLYWYRQTLGQGPEFLTYFQNEAQLEKSRLLSDRFSAERPKGSFSTLEIQRTEQGDSAMYLCASSLLAGSTDTQYFGPGTRLTVL.

This chain's CDR3 is CASSPVTSGYTDTQYF. Written as DNA, the CDR3 is TGTGCCAGCAGCCCAGTGACTAGCGGGTACACAGATACGCAGTATTTT. The chain joins TRBV9 to TRBJ2-3, with 10 bases matching TRBD2. Germline V lookup: CDR1 SGDLS, CDR2 YYNGEE. This CDR3 region has 16 residues. V lost 4 bases to trimming and J lost 2 bases; unmatched junction nucleotides: 7.

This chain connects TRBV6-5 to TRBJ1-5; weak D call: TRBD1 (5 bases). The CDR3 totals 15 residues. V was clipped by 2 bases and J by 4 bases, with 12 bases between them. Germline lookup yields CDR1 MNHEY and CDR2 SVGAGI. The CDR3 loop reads CASSYLGQGNQPQHF. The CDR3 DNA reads TGTGCCAGCAGTTACCTAGGACAAGGTAATCAGCCCCAGCATTTT.

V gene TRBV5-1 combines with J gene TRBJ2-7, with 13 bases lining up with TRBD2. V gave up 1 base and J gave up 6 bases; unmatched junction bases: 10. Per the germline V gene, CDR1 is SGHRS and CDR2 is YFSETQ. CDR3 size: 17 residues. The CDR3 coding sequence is TGCGCCAGCAGCTTGCAAAGGACTAGCGGGAGTGGAGGCGAGCAGTACTTC. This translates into CASSLQRTSGSGGEQYF. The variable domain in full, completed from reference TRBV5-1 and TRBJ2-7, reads KAGVTQTPRYLIKTRGQQVTLSCSPISGHRSVSWYQQTPGQGLQFLFEYFSETQRNKGNFPGRFSGRQFSNSRSEMNVSTLELGDSALYLCASSLQRTSGSGGEQYFGPGTRLTVT.

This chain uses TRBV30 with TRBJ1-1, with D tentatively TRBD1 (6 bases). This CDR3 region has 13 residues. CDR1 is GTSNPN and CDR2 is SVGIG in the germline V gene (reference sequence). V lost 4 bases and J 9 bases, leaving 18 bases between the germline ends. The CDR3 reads CAWTGGGARKAFF. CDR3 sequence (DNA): TGTGCCTGGACCGGCGGGGGGGCTCGTAAAGCTTTCTTT.

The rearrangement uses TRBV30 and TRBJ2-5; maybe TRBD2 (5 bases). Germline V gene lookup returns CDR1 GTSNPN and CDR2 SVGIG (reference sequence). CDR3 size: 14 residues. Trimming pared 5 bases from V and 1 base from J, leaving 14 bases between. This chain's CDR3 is CAWGGPGSQETQYF. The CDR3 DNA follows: TGTGCCTGGGGCGGGCCAGGCTCCCAAGAGACCCAGTACTTC.

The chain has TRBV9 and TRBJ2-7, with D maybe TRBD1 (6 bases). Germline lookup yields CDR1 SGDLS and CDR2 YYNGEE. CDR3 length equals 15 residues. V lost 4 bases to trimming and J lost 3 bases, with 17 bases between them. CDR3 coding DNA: TGTGCCAGCAGCCGAAACCAGGGGAGCCTCTACGAGCAGTACTTC. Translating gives CASSRNQGSLYEQYF.

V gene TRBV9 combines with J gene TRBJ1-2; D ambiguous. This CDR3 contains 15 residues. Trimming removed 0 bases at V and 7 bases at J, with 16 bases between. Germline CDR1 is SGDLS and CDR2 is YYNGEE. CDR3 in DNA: TGTGCCAGCAGCGTAGCTAGTGCAGGCCGGGGTGGCTACACCTTC. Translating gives CASSVASAGRGGYTF.

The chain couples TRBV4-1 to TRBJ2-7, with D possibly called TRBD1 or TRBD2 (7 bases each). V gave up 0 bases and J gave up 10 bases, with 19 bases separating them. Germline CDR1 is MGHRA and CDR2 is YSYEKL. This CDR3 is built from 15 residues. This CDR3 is CASSQEGLAEGAQYF. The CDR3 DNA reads TGCGCCAGCAGCCAAGAAGGGCTAGCGGAGGGGGCACAGTACTTC.

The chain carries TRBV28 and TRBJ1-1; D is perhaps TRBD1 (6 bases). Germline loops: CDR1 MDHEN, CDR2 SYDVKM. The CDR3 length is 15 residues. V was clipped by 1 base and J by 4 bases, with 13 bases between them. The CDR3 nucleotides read TGTGCCAGCAGTTTATCGCAGGGGTTCGGCACTGAAGCTTTCTTT. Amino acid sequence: CASSLSQGFGTEAFF.

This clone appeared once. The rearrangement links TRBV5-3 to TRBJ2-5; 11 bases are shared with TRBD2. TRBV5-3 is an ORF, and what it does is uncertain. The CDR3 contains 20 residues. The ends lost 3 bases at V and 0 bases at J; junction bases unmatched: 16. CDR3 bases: TGTGCCAGAAGCTCCCCTCCCCGGGACAGGACTAGCGGGCACCAAGAGACCCAGTACTTC. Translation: CARSSPPRDRTSGHQETQYF.

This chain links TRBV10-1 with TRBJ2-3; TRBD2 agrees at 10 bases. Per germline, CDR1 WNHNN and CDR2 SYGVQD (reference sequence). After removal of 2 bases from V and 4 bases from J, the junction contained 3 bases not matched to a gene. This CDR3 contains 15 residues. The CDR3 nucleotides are TGCGCCAGCAGTGAGGCTAGCGGGAGTGCAGATACGCAGTATTTT. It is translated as CASSEASGSADTQYF.

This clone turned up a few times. CDR3 sequence (DNA): TGTGCCGGCCTCCCGGGACAGCTGAACACCGGGGAGCTGTTTTTT. It is translated as CAGLPGQLNTGELFF. The chain combines TRBV19 with TRBJ2-2; 7 bases line up with TRBD1. Germline assignment: CDR1 LNHDA and CDR2 SQIVND (reference sequence). The J segment lost 1 base and the V segment lost 11 bases, leaving 10 bases of the junction unmatched. This CDR3 has 15 amino acids. The full variable domain, with the rest looked up from reference TRBV19 and TRBJ2-2, is DGGITQSPKYLFRKEGQNVTLSCEQNLNHDAMYWYRQDPGQGLRLIYYSQIVNDFQKGDIAEGYSVSREKKESFPLTVTSAQKNPTAFYLCAGLPGQLNTGELFFGEGSRLTVL.

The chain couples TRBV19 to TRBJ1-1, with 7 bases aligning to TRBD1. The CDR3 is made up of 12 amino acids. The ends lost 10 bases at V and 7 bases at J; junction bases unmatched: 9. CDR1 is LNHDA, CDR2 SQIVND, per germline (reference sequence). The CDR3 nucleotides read TGTGCCATCTACCCAGGGGGTGGTGAAGCTTTCTTT. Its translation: CAIYPGGGEAFF.

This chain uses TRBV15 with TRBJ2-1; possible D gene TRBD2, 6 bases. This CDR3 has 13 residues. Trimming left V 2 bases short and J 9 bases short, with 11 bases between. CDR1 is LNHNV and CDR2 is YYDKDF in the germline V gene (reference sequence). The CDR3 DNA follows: TGTGCCACCAGCAGACGACTAGGCCTTGAGCAGTTCTTC. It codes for CATSRRLGLEQFF.

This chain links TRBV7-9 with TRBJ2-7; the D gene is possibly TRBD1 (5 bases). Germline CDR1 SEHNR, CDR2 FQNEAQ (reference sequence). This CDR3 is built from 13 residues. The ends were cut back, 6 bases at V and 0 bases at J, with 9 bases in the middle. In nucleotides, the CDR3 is TGTGCCAGCAGATCGGACACCTCCTACGAGCAGTACTTC. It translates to CASRSDTSYEQYF.